This is a list of T cell receptor beta chains from one sample in a study of long-term antiretroviral therapy in people with HIV. TCRdb's table, derived via immunoSEQ multiplex PCR, lists solely in-frame clones and lacks some. The table includes 30,000 to 45,000 clones, about 80% detected once. The sequencing here drew on unsorted PBMCs, taken 3.4 years after starting antiretroviral therapy. Receptors were obtained from a man aged 25-45 years with HIV. Each CDR3 is given with its conserved first and last residue. Fields, in order: J gene, V gene, CDR3 protein.

TRBJ2-7,TRBV11-2,CASSLGTSISYEQYF
TRBJ2-3,TRBV11-2,CASSLGADTQYF
TRBJ2-1,TRBV19,CASSILAGGLNEQFF
TRBJ1-4,TRBV5-6,CASSLANGQGYEKLFF
TRBJ2-1,TRBV5-5,CASSLAGLAGNEQFF
TRBJ1-1,TRBV7-9,CASSPGMMNTEAFF
TRBJ2-7,TRBV7-3,CASSLGPTNSYEQYF
TRBJ2-2,TRBV2,CASSRTGLDVANTGELFF
TRBJ2-7,TRBV7-9,CAASMGTSEFYEQYF
TRBJ2-2,TRBV6-1,CASSEYGVTSGRGGELFF
TRBJ1-1,TRBV28,CASSLWDMNTEAFF
TRBJ1-2,TRBV9,CASSVDAGNYGYTF
TRBJ2-1,TRBV6-4,CASSDSALQSSYNEQFF
TRBJ2-7,TRBV7-2,CASSLDSSSYEQYF
TRBJ2-5,TRBV2,CASTEGQGLQETQYF
TRBJ2-7,TRBV4-1,CASRGHVNLSSYEQYF
TRBJ2-1,TRBV13,CASSFEGLVTADEQFF
TRBJ1-1,TRBV6-6,CASSYTGTEAFF
TRBJ2-2,TRBV6-5,CASTTGESGELFF
TRBJ2-2,TRBV6-1,CASSRGQGVAGELFF
TRBJ2-5,TRBV5-8,CASRYRDPGGETQYF
TRBJ1-2,TRBV4-3,CASSLQGYGYTF
TRBJ1-5,TRBV30,CAWSPISTGQPQHF
TRBJ2-3,TRBV10-3,CAIGKTGSTDTQYF
TRBJ2-1,TRBV11-2,CASSLEVSFGAYNEQFF
TRBJ1-1,TRBV6-6,CASSLSGAEAFF
TRBJ2-7,TRBV6-1,CASSDVPRSEQYF
TRBJ2-1,TRBV11-3,CASSLDGDGKQFF
TRBJ1-1,TRBV25-1,CASSEYRRGEAFF
TRBJ2-1,TRBV7-2,CASSAGRRTHYNEQFF
TRBJ2-5,TRBV6-1,CASSAPVSKAVAQYF
TRBJ2-1,TRBV18,CASSPTSGTIYEQFF
TRBJ1-1,TRBV29-1,CSVDKQLNTEAFF
TRBJ1-3,TRBV11-2,CASRLTGRISGNTIYF
TRBJ2-2,TRBV9,CASSVVAGGSTGELFF
TRBJ1-2,TRBV23-1,CASSIPFTGDRDGYTF
TRBJ1-1,TRBV18,CASSRDRGLTLTEAFF
TRBJ1-5,TRBV27,CASSLSGRLNQPQHF
TRBJ2-2,TRBV30,CASGTSGLGELFF
TRBJ1-2,TRBV6-1,CASSRRDRDYGYTF
TRBJ2-1,TRBV7-9,CASSFFDSSYNEQFF
TRBJ2-1,TRBV27,CASSHTGSTEQFF
TRBJ2-7,TRBV5-1,CASSLGTSGSRKQYF
TRBJ1-4,TRBV5-4,CASSETGANEKLFF
TRBJ1-3,TRBV5-5,CASSSTGTGNTIYF
TRBJ2-3,TRBV6-5,CASSYAGSQYF
TRBJ2-3,TRBV7-2,CASSLTDTQYF
TRBJ2-1,TRBV9,CASSTYGTSDEQFF
TRBJ2-3,TRBV5-1,CASSWRKGGATDTQYF
TRBJ2-5,TRBV5-1,CASSAGGVRETQYF
TRBJ2-7,TRBV7-6,CASSNPEGEQYF